The clone carrying this T cell receptor (beta chain) was observed a handful of times. Its antigen is unidentified. Isolation of PBMCs gave at least 6 million cells per sample. Total RNA amounts of at least 5 micrograms were extracted per sample. These data belong to a study of blood T cells in healthy people across ages. Overall study results and limits: Diversity estimated from one million T cells was considered an underestimate.

A sample-barcoded 5' primer and a J-beta primer mix were used in a second PCR of roughly 6 to 11 cycles. Every molecule of cDNA carried a tag from a template-switch adaptor with 12 random nucleotides. TCRdb re-called the 5' RACE reads with MiXCR, one entry per CDR3 protein. The sample carries around 1,900,000 distinct CDR3 sequences, about two fifths recorded once. The sequence was obtained from a human donor in good health. Sequencing used blood.

CDR3: CASSLDRRASETSEQYF. CDR3 nucleotides: TGCGCCAGCAGCTTGGATCGGCGGGCTAGCGAAACTAGCGAGCAGTACTTC. The gene calls are TRBV5-1 and TRBJ2-7; D is possibly TRBD2 (6 bases). This CDR3 has 17 residues. V lost 0 bases and J 6 bases, leaving 22 bases between the germline ends. Germline V gene lookup returns CDR1 SGHRS and CDR2 YFSETQ.